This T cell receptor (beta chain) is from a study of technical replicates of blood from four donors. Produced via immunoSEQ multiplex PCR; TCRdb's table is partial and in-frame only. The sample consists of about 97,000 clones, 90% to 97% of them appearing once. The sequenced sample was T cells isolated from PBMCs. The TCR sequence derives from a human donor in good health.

CDR3 DNA sequence: TGTGCCAGCAGTGAAAATACCCTGCAGGGCTACACCTTC. Its protein product is CASSENTLQGYTF. This chain joins TRBV25-1 and TRBJ1-2, with unresolved D. V lost 2 bases and J lost 8, with 12 bases in between. This CDR3 has 13 amino acids. Germline V lookup: CDR1 MGHDK, CDR2 SYGVNS.